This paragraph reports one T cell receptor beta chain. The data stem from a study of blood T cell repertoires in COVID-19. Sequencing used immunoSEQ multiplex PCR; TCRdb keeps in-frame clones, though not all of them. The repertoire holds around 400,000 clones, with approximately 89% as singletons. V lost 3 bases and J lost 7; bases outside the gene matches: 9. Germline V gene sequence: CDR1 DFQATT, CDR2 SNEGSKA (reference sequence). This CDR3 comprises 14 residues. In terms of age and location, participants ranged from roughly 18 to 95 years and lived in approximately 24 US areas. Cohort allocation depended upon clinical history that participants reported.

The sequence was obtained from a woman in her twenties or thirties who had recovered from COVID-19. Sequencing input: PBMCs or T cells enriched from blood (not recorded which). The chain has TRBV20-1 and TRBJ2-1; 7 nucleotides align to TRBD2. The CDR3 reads CSASRAGIKNEQFF. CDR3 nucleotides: TGCAGTGCTAGTCGAGCGGGAATAAAGAATGAGCAGTTCTTC.